These T cell receptor beta chains were read from a single sample in a study of cytomegalovirus exposure and HLA in healthy donors. The data were produced by immunoSEQ multiplex PCR, yet TCRdb's version contains in-frame clones alone and is incomplete. The repertoire includes 150,000 or so clones, approximately 82% of them detected once, and 7% to 9.5% sits in the top ten. Specimen: PBMCs. These receptors originate from a male donor in good health and CMV-seropositive. CDR3s include the opening cysteine and the closing phenylalanine or tryptophan. The order of the fields is D gene, J gene, V gene, clone size, CDR3 protein, CDR3 DNA. D genes are given only for firm matches. Part of the rows lack a size; the others show once, few, many or a class for expanded clones.

D gene: .; J gene: TRBJ2-3; V gene: TRBV5-1; clone size: .; CDR3 protein: CASSLPTGADTQYF; CDR3 DNA: TGCGCCAGCAGCTTACCCACCGGGGCAGATACGCAGTATTTT
D gene: TRBD2; J gene: TRBJ2-3; V gene: TRBV2; clone size: .; CDR3 protein: CASTGSSGPDTQYF; CDR3 DNA: TGTGCCAGCACGGGCTCTAGCGGGCCAGATACGCAGTATTTT
D gene: TRBD1; J gene: TRBJ1-2; V gene: TRBV10-3; clone size: .; CDR3 protein: CAISVGTGIRYGYTF; CDR3 DNA: TGTGCCATCAGTGTTGGGACAGGGATCCGCTATGGCTACACCTTC
D gene: .; J gene: TRBJ1-1; V gene: TRBV18; clone size: .; CDR3 protein: CASSPPTGMNTEAFF; CDR3 DNA: TGTGCCAGCTCACCACCGACAGGTATGAACACTGAAGCTTTCTTT
D gene: TRBD1; J gene: TRBJ2-7; V gene: TRBV14; clone size: .; CDR3 protein: CASSQWFGTGEGRRYEQYF; CDR3 DNA: TGTGCCAGCAGCCAATGGTTCGGGACAGGGGAAGGACGTAGGTACGAGCAGTACTTC
D gene: TRBD1; J gene: TRBJ2-2; V gene: TRBV5-1; clone size: .; CDR3 protein: CASKPGQGISGELFF; CDR3 DNA: TGCGCCAGTAAACCGGGACAGGGGATTTCCGGGGAGCTGTTTTTT
D gene: TRBD1; J gene: TRBJ2-3; V gene: TRBV25-1; clone size: .; CDR3 protein: CASLRQGAVDTQYF; CDR3 DNA: TGTGCCAGCCTCCGACAGGGGGCTGTAGATACGCAGTATTTT
D gene: TRBD2; J gene: TRBJ2-5; V gene: TRBV7-8; clone size: .; CDR3 protein: CASSLAGLAGGKETQYF; CDR3 DNA: TGTGCCAGCAGCTTAGCAGGACTAGCGGGAGGGAAGGAGACCCAGTACTTC
D gene: TRBD2; J gene: TRBJ2-1; V gene: TRBV6-5; clone size: .; CDR3 protein: CASSSQSSGVYNEQFF; CDR3 DNA: TGTGCCAGCAGTTCCCAGAGTAGCGGGGTGTACAATGAGCAGTTCTTC
D gene: TRBD1; J gene: TRBJ2-7; V gene: TRBV7-2; clone size: .; CDR3 protein: CASSLSSDRGYEQYF; CDR3 DNA: TGTGCCAGCAGCTTAAGCTCCGACAGGGGCTACGAGCAGTACTTC
D gene: TRBD2; J gene: TRBJ2-1; V gene: TRBV28; clone size: .; CDR3 protein: CASSLELAGAYNEQFF; CDR3 DNA: TGTGCCAGCAGTTTAGAACTAGCGGGAGCCTACAATGAGCAGTTCTTC
D gene: .; J gene: TRBJ2-7; V gene: TRBV19; clone size: medium-sized; CDR3 protein: CASSIGAAGEQYF; CDR3 DNA: TGTGCCAGTAGTATAGGGGCGGCGGGGGAGCAGTACTTC
D gene: .; J gene: TRBJ2-7; V gene: TRBV27; clone size: .; CDR3 protein: CASKQGGSSYEQYF; CDR3 DNA: TGTGCCAGCAAGCAGGGAGGCTCCTCCTACGAGCAGTACTTC
D gene: TRBD1; J gene: TRBJ1-2; V gene: TRBV6-5; clone size: .; CDR3 protein: CASSSGTAISNYGYTF; CDR3 DNA: TGTGCCAGCAGTTCCGGGACAGCAATCTCTAACTATGGCTACACCTTC
D gene: TRBD2; J gene: TRBJ2-1; V gene: TRBV19; clone size: few; CDR3 protein: CATTSGGDYNEQFF; CDR3 DNA: TGTGCCACCACTAGCGGGGGCGACTACAATGAGCAGTTCTTC
D gene: TRBD2; J gene: TRBJ2-3; V gene: TRBV2; clone size: .; CDR3 protein: CASSPPGLASTDTQYF; CDR3 DNA: TGTGCCAGCAGTCCCCCGGGACTAGCGAGCACAGATACGCAGTATTTT
D gene: .; J gene: TRBJ1-3; V gene: TRBV30; clone size: .; CDR3 protein: CAWSGSSGNTIYF; CDR3 DNA: TGTGCCTGGAGTGGGAGCTCTGGAAACACCATATATTTT
D gene: TRBD1; J gene: TRBJ1-1; V gene: TRBV4-1; clone size: .; CDR3 protein: CASSQYGTGNTEAFF; CDR3 DNA: TGCGCCAGCAGCCAGTATGGGACAGGGAACACTGAAGCTTTCTTT
D gene: .; J gene: TRBJ2-3; V gene: TRBV7-2; clone size: once; CDR3 protein: CASSLGTRTDTQYF; CDR3 DNA: TGTGCCAGCAGCCTCGGGACTCGCACAGATACGCAGTATTTT
D gene: .; J gene: TRBJ2-1; V gene: TRBV28; clone size: .; CDR3 protein: CASSLGLPTQFF; CDR3 DNA: TGTGCCAGCAGTTTGGGCCTCCCGACCCAGTTCTTC
D gene: TRBD2; J gene: TRBJ2-1; V gene: TRBV10-3; clone size: .; CDR3 protein: CAIRVSSGIYNEQFF; CDR3 DNA: TGTGCCATCAGGGTTAGTAGCGGGATATACAATGAGCAGTTCTTC
D gene: .; J gene: TRBJ2-7; V gene: TRBV27; clone size: .; CDR3 protein: CASSPPPGVRVSEQYF; CDR3 DNA: TGTGCCAGCAGTCCCCCCCCGGGGGTTAGAGTAAGCGAGCAGTACTTC
D gene: TRBD2; J gene: TRBJ2-1; V gene: TRBV19; clone size: .; CDR3 protein: CASSIRTSGRSDEQFF; CDR3 DNA: TGTGCCAGTAGTATCCGAACTAGCGGGAGGTCCGATGAGCAGTTCTTC
D gene: .; J gene: TRBJ1-4; V gene: TRBV7-2; clone size: few; CDR3 protein: CASSSRRQFNEKLFF; CDR3 DNA: TGTGCCAGCAGCTCTCGGAGACAGTTTAATGAAAAACTGTTTTTT
D gene: TRBD2; J gene: TRBJ2-7; V gene: TRBV6-5; clone size: .; CDR3 protein: CASSYSQTSGTYEQYF; CDR3 DNA: TGTGCCAGCAGTTACTCTCAGACTAGCGGGACCTACGAGCAGTACTTC
D gene: TRBD1; J gene: TRBJ2-7; V gene: TRBV7-6; clone size: .; CDR3 protein: CASSLRTGPSYEQYF; CDR3 DNA: TGTGCCAGCAGCTTACGGACAGGCCCGAGCTACGAGCAGTACTTC
D gene: .; J gene: TRBJ2-7; V gene: TRBV6-6; clone size: .; CDR3 protein: CASSYSKTVAYEQYF; CDR3 DNA: TGTGCCAGCAGTTACTCAAAGACAGTAGCCTACGAGCAGTACTTC
D gene: TRBD2; J gene: TRBJ2-7; V gene: TRBV7-9; clone size: .; CDR3 protein: CASSFGREVNYEQYF; CDR3 DNA: TGTGCCAGCAGCTTCGGACGGGAGGTCAACTACGAGCAGTACTTC
D gene: .; J gene: TRBJ1-1; V gene: TRBV2; clone size: .; CDR3 protein: CASTTGLSRAAFF; CDR3 DNA: TGTGCCAGCACGACAGGCTTATCACGGGCGGCTTTCTTT
D gene: .; J gene: TRBJ2-5; V gene: TRBV9; clone size: .; CDR3 protein: CASSPFKNSVQETQYF; CDR3 DNA: TGTGCCAGCAGCCCCTTCAAAAATAGCGTGCAAGAGACCCAGTACTTC
D gene: .; J gene: TRBJ1-1; V gene: TRBV7-2; clone size: few; CDR3 protein: CASSTGTGLVNTEAFF; CDR3 DNA: TGTGCCAGCAGCACGGGTACAGGGTTGGTGAACACTGAAGCTTTCTTT
D gene: TRBD2; J gene: TRBJ2-7; V gene: TRBV30; clone size: .; CDR3 protein: CAWRTSGFYEQYF; CDR3 DNA: TGTGCCTGGAGGACTAGCGGATTCTACGAGCAGTACTTC
D gene: .; J gene: TRBJ2-1; V gene: TRBV5-1; clone size: .; CDR3 protein: CASSFAGGDEQFF; CDR3 DNA: TGCGCCAGCAGCTTCGCGGGCGGGGATGAGCAGTTCTTC
D gene: TRBD1; J gene: TRBJ1-1; V gene: TRBV19; clone size: .; CDR3 protein: CASSSRTGGTEAFF; CDR3 DNA: TGTGCCAGTAGTTCCCGGACAGGGGGCACTGAAGCTTTCTTT
D gene: TRBD2; J gene: TRBJ2-5; V gene: TRBV18; clone size: .; CDR3 protein: CASSLKPFSGTHQETQYF; CDR3 DNA: TGTGCCAGCTCGCTCAAACCCTTTAGCGGGACCCACCAAGAGACCCAGTACTTC
D gene: .; J gene: TRBJ2-3; V gene: TRBV25-1; clone size: few; CDR3 protein: CASSDYREWGGTDTQYF; CDR3 DNA: TGTGCCAGCAGTGATTATCGGGAGTGGGGTGGCACAGATACGCAGTATTTT
D gene: .; J gene: TRBJ2-7; V gene: TRBV19; clone size: .; CDR3 protein: CASSRDKSYEQYF; CDR3 DNA: TGTGCCAGTAGTCGGGACAAGTCCTACGAGCAGTACTTC
D gene: .; J gene: TRBJ2-7; V gene: TRBV5-8; clone size: .; CDR3 protein: CASSFALDSLDPYEQYF; CDR3 DNA: TGTGCCAGCAGCTTCGCTTTAGACAGTTTAGACCCCTACGAGCAGTACTTC
D gene: .; J gene: TRBJ2-6; V gene: TRBV11-2; clone size: .; CDR3 protein: CASSSISGANGLTF; CDR3 DNA: TGTGCCAGCAGCTCAATTTCTGGGGCCAACGGCCTGACTTTC
D gene: TRBD1; J gene: TRBJ2-3; V gene: TRBV29-1; clone size: .; CDR3 protein: CSVGWQGVSDTQYF; CDR3 DNA: TGCAGCGTTGGATGGCAGGGGGTCTCAGATACGCAGTATTTT
D gene: TRBD2; J gene: TRBJ2-1; V gene: TRBV2; clone size: .; CDR3 protein: CASSEASGSYNEQFF; CDR3 DNA: TGTGCCAGCAGTGAAGCTAGCGGGAGCTACAATGAGCAGTTCTTC
D gene: .; J gene: TRBJ1-1; V gene: TRBV6-6; clone size: few; CDR3 protein: CASSYTGISTEAFF; CDR3 DNA: TGTGCCAGCAGTTACACAGGGATAAGTACTGAAGCTTTCTTT
D gene: .; J gene: TRBJ2-2; V gene: TRBV5-5; clone size: .; CDR3 protein: CASTLEVGAVGELFF; CDR3 DNA: TGTGCCAGCACCTTGGAGGTCGGAGCGGTCGGGGAGCTGTTTTTT
D gene: .; J gene: TRBJ2-5; V gene: TRBV28; clone size: once; CDR3 protein: CASKPGGAETQYF; CDR3 DNA: TGTGCCAGTAAACCGGGGGGCGCTGAGACCCAGTACTTC
D gene: .; J gene: TRBJ2-5; V gene: TRBV7-9; clone size: .; CDR3 protein: CASSLNGGQETQYF; CDR3 DNA: TGTGCCAGCAGCTTAAACGGGGGACAAGAGACCCAGTACTTC
D gene: .; J gene: TRBJ1-5; V gene: TRBV7-2; clone size: .; CDR3 protein: CASSFLGATNQPQHF; CDR3 DNA: TGTGCCAGCAGCTTTCTGGGGGCTACTAATCAGCCCCAGCATTTT
D gene: .; J gene: TRBJ1-4; V gene: TRBV19; clone size: .; CDR3 protein: CASSMFGGSLEKLFF; CDR3 DNA: TGTGCCAGTAGTATGTTCGGGGGGTCTCTCGAAAAACTGTTTTTT
D gene: .; J gene: TRBJ1-2; V gene: TRBV5-4; clone size: .; CDR3 protein: CASSAYGQRNYGYTF; CDR3 DNA: TGTGCCAGCAGCGCTTATGGACAGCGTAACTATGGCTACACCTTC